This TCR beta chain was sequenced in a study of cytomegalovirus exposure and HLA in healthy donors. Study summary: There were approximately 81 million unique TCRs (from HLA-typed donors) in an early data release.

Study-level results: In an earlier analysis, about 87% or about 30%: the productive usage of most TCR beta V segments. The classifier reportedly diagnosed cytomegalovirus status with high sensitivity and specificity.

It was with 60 Vbeta and 13 Jbeta primers that the PCR ran. Method: immunoSEQ multiplex PCR; TCRdb's copy keeps in-frame clones and lacks some. The sample comprises fewer than 200,000 clones, 71% of which are singletons, and 2.8% rests with the top ten. The V gene end was trimmed by 1 base and the J gene end by 5 bases; junction bases not matched to a gene: 6. Germline CDR1 is SEHNR and CDR2 is FQNEAQ (reference sequence). The CDR3 covers 16 residues. This clone was picked up one time. Its specificity is not known. All donors participated as healthy donors of bone marrow. The TCR originated in a woman in her 30s in good health and CMV-seronegative. The chain is built from TRBV7-9 and TRBJ1-5, with 9 bases matching TRBD1. The sequenced sample consisted of PBMCs. The CDR3 here is CASSLDGTGWDQPQHF. The DNA for the CDR3 is TGTGCCAGCAGCTTAGATGGGACAGGGTGGGATCAGCCCCAGCATTTT.